This T cell receptor beta chain was recovered during a study of shared clonotypes between healthy human individuals. This CDR3 contains 15 residues. Trimming pared 0 bases from V and 4 bases from J, leaving 13 bases between. CDR1 is MNHEY and CDR2 is SVGAGI in the germline V gene. For this clone: Its target is not known.

Researchers ran the assay at a deep level. Data came from immunoSEQ multiplex PCR; TCRdb stores just in-frame clones and leaves some out. The repertoire has 2 million to 2.5 million clones, about nine tenths of them found once; the top ten carry 0.3% to 0.4%. General study findings and limits: The study found lower generation probabilities in non-shared clonotypes than in those shared by all four donors. Only blood underwent sampling, and tissue repertoires likely differ.

The sample was naive CD4+ T cells from PBMCs. As for subset: CD45RA+ positively selected. The receptor was derived from a young man in good health. Some clones in this sample may be carry-over from other donors' samples. This chain joins TRBV6-5 and TRBJ2-7, with a tentative D call TRBD1 (6 bases). This CDR3 is CASSYSGPGAYEQYF. For the CDR3, the DNA is TGTGCCAGCAGTTACTCGGGGCCAGGGGCTTACGAGCAGTACTTC.